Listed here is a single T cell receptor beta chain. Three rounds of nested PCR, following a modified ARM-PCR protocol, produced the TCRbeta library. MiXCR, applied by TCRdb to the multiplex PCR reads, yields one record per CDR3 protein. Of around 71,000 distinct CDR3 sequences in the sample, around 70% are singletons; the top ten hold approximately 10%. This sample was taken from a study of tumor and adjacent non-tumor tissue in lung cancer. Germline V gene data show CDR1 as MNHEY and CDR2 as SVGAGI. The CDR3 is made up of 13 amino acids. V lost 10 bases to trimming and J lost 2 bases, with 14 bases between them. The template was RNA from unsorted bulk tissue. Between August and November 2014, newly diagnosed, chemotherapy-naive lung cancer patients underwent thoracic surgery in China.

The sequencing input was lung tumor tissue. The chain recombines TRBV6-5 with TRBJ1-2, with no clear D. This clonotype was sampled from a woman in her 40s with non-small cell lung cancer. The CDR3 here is CAIKWSGNYGYTF. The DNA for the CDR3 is TGTGCCATCAAATGGTCGGGGAACTATGGCTACACCTTC.